The next 15 T cell receptor beta chains were all read from a single sample in a study of PD-1 blockade in mismatch repair-deficient tumors. TCRdb's copy holds only in-frame clones and misses some; the assay was immunoSEQ multiplex PCR. The sample lists about 38,000 clones; roughly 80% were seen once. The source material was peripheral blood, sampled 4 weeks after starting pembrolizumab. These receptors were obtained from an adult with mismatch repair-deficient cancer.

This clone has a handful of counts. This chain connects TRBV2 to TRBJ1-1; D not resolved. CDR1 is SNHLY and CDR2 is FYNNEI in the germline V gene. V was cut by 3 bases and J by 7 bases, with 6 bases left in between. The CDR3 is made up of 11 amino acids. The CDR3 reads CASSERSEAFF. The CDR3 DNA is TGTGCCAGCAGTGAGCGGAGTGAAGCTTTCTTT.

The table lists this clone with a few counts. The chain is built from TRBV28 and TRBJ1-2; 8 bases match TRBD1. Germline V lookup: CDR1 MDHEN, CDR2 SYDVKM. The CDR3 is made up of 14 amino acids. Unmatched junction bases numbered 6, after V lost 5 bases and J lost 4 bases. The CDR3 is CASSPGGASYGYTF. As DNA, the CDR3 is TGTGCCAGCAGTCCAGGGGGCGCTTCCTATGGCTACACCTTC.

This clone was recorded only once. The V call is TRBV4-1, the J call TRBJ2-2; 10 bases map to TRBD2. The CDR3 runs to 16 residues. The ends lost 4 bases at V and 6 bases at J; junction bases unmatched: 8. In germline, CDR1 is MGHRA, CDR2 YSYEKL. Here the CDR3 reads CASSPGLAGVAGELFF. For the CDR3, the DNA is TGCGCCAGCAGCCCCGGCCTAGCGGGAGTGGCCGGGGAGCTGTTTTTT.

The genes are TRBV9 and TRBJ2-7, with 7 bases identical to TRBD2. Germline lookup yields CDR1 SGDLS and CDR2 YYNGEE. The CDR3 has 16 residues. V lost 0 bases and J lost 1; bases outside the gene matches: 7. The CDR3 DNA reads as TGTGCCAGCAGCGTAGGTCCTAGCGGTACTTCCTACGAGCAGTACTTC. Translation gives CASSVGPSGTSYEQYF.

A few counts support this clone. This chain uses TRBV6-1 with TRBJ1-4; no clear D. Germline V gives CDR1 MNHNS, CDR2 SASEGT. The CDR3 loop spans 15 amino acids. Trimming stripped 2 bases from V and 7 bases from J, with 14 bases between. This CDR3 reads CASSEQGRYLEKLFF. Here the CDR3 DNA reads TGTGCCAGCAGTGAACAAGGCAGGTACCTTGAAAAACTGTTTTTT.

The chain combines TRBV28 with TRBJ1-2; TRBD1 matches 9 bases. V was clipped by 2 bases and J by 3 bases; unmatched bases: 7. CDR1 and CDR2 (germline): MDHEN, SYDVKM. This CDR3 is 16 amino acids long. The CDR3 is CASSLLTGGEYYGYTF. Here the CDR3 DNA reads TGTGCCAGCAGTTTACTCACAGGGGGCGAGTACTATGGCTACACCTTC.

The chain couples TRBV6-6 to TRBJ2-5, with no clear D. The CDR3 contains 14 residues. Per germline, CDR1 MNHNY and CDR2 SVGAGI (reference sequence). Trimming removed 2 bases from V and 0 bases from J, with 7 bases in between. The CDR3 DNA reads TGTGCCAGCAGTTACGGTGAGAACCAAGAGACCCAGTACTTC. Encoded protein: CASSYGENQETQYF.

CDR3 amino acids: CAWSAGTSGREDTDTQYF. CDR3 DNA sequence: TGTGCCTGGAGTGCTGGGACTAGCGGGAGGGAGGACACAGATACGCAGTATTTT. The chain is built from TRBV30 and TRBJ2-3; 16 nucleotides match TRBD2. CDR1 is GTSNPN, CDR2 SVGIG, per germline (reference sequence). The CDR3 is made up of 18 amino acids. The trim removed 1 base at V and 2 bases at J, leaving 6 bases unmatched.

J is TRBJ1-2 and V is TRBV4-1; D gene ambiguous. V shed 4 bases and J shed 2 bases, with 11 bases lying between them. This CDR3 is built from 14 residues. Germline loops: CDR1 MGHRA, CDR2 YSYEKL. This CDR3 reads CASSRLDVNYGYTF. The CDR3 nucleotides are TGCGCCAGCAGCCGATTAGACGTGAACTATGGCTACACCTTC.

J is TRBJ2-3 and V is TRBV10-3; 8 bases are shared with TRBD2. Losses at the gene ends were 4 bases for V and 2 bases for J; bases not matched to a gene: 5. Germline lookup yields CDR1 ENHRY and CDR2 SYGVKD. CDR3 length equals 15 residues. The DNA for the CDR3 is TGTGCCATCAGTGGGGGACTAGGGATCACAGATACGCAGTATTTT. Encoded protein: CAISGGLGITDTQYF.

This sequence joins TRBV27 and TRBJ1-2; 9 bases map to TRBD1. Germline V CDR1 and CDR2: MNHEY, SMNVEV (reference sequence). V shed 5 bases and J 7 bases; nucleotides not matched to a gene: 11. The CDR3 is 15 residues long. For the CDR3, the DNA is TGTGCCAGCAGTCAAGACCCACAGGGGGCGAGTGGCTACACCTTC. Protein: CASSQDPQGASGYTF.

This clone was recorded once. The rearrangement uses TRBV11-2 and TRBJ1-1; 7 bases match TRBD1. Germline CDR1 and CDR2: SGHAT and FQNNGV. CDR3 length equals 15 residues. With 0 bases clipped from V and 1 base from J, the junction kept 2 bases outside the gene matches. As DNA, the CDR3 is TGTGCCAGCAGCTTAGAGGGACAGACGAACACTGAAGCTTTCTTT. Its protein is CASSLEGQTNTEAFF.

The chain carries TRBV11-2 and TRBJ2-7; D remains unclear. This CDR3 is built from 14 residues. Trimming cost V 1 base and J 0 bases, with 7 bases left between them. CDR1 is SGHAT and CDR2 is FQNNGV in the germline V gene. CDR3 DNA: TGTGCCAGCAGCTTAGGGCACTTCTCCTACGAGCAGTACTTC. Translating it yields CASSLGHFSYEQYF.

The chain recombines TRBV13 with TRBJ1-2; the D is unclear. The CDR3 has 12 residues. From germline, CDR1 is PRHDT and CDR2 FYEKMQ (reference sequence). V was clipped by 4 bases and J by 6 bases, with 9 bases between them. CDR3 region: CASSSYSNGYTF. The CDR3 DNA reads as TGTGCCAGCAGCTCCTACAGTAATGGCTACACCTTC.

The genes are TRBV4-3 and TRBJ2-1; the match to TRBD2 covers 10 bases. CDR3 length: 16 residues. Unmatched junction bases numbered 10, after V lost 4 bases and J lost 7 bases. CDR1 is LGHNA, CDR2 YSLEER, per germline. The CDR3 DNA follows: TGCGCCAGCAGCCTCCTGGGGAGCGGGAGGGAAAATGAGCAGTTCTTC. Translating gives CASSLLGSGRENEQFF.